The 25 T cell receptor beta chains below all came from one sample that was sequenced in a study of blood T cell repertoires in COVID-19. The protocol was immunoSEQ multiplex PCR, while the TCRdb copy is restricted to in-frame clones and leaves out a portion. The data contain 290,000 or so clones, approximately 80% of them singletons. The source material was PBMCs or T cells enriched from blood (not recorded which). The receptors originated from a middle-aged man who had been exposed to COVID-19.

This clone was observed a handful of times. This chain links TRBV10-3 with TRBJ1-4, with 8 positions matching TRBD1. This CDR3 is built from 14 residues. The germline V gene encodes CDR1 ENHRY and CDR2 SYGVKD. Unmatched junction bases numbered 4, after V lost 2 bases and J lost 8 bases. The DNA for the CDR3 is TGTGCCATCAGTGAGCAGGGGGCCAGCGAAAAACTGTTTTTT. It specifies CAISEQGASEKLFF.

The chain employs TRBV11-3 and TRBJ2-7; perhaps TRBD1 as D (7 bases). Germline V gene lookup returns CDR1 SGHNT and CDR2 YENEEA. The CDR3 is made up of 13 amino acids. The V and J ends lost 5 bases and 3 bases respectively, with 11 bases between them. CDR3 bases: TGTGCCAGCAGCAGACAGGGAGGCTACGAGCAGTACTTC. Protein product: CASSRQGGYEQYF.

The J gene is TRBJ1-5, the V gene TRBV30, with D unclear. The ends were cut back, 1 base at V and 0 bases at J, with 13 bases in the middle. Germline V gene sequence: CDR1 GTSNPN, CDR2 SVGIG (reference sequence). CDR3 length: 16 residues. The CDR3 region has the DNA TGTGCCTGGAGTGGAAAGTACTCTCTTAGCAATCAGCCCCAGCATTTT. Translation: CAWSGKYSLSNQPQHF.

The J gene is TRBJ2-1, the V gene TRBV5-1, with TRBD1 matching over 11 bases. The CDR3 is 15 residues long. V was clipped by 4 bases and J by 10 bases; unmatched bases: 10. Germline V lookup: CDR1 SGHRS, CDR2 YFSETQ. Here the CDR3 DNA reads TGCGCCAGCAGCGCCGGGACAGGGGGATTTCGGGAGCAGTTCTTC. Translating it yields CASSAGTGGFREQFF.

This clone was seen only once. This rearrangement joins TRBV5-4 to TRBJ1-1; 11 bases agree with TRBD1. This CDR3 region has 14 residues. Germline V gene sequence: CDR1 SGHNT, CDR2 YYREEE (reference sequence). The V and J ends lost 6 bases and 4 bases, in that order; junction bases with no gene match: 5. Written as DNA, the CDR3 is TGTGCCAGCAACTGGGACAGGGGGGCCACTGAAGCTTTCTTT. It yields the protein CASNWDRGATEAFF.

The rearrangement links TRBV18 to TRBJ2-7; 7 bases are a match to TRBD1. The J segment lost 0 bases and the V segment lost 3 bases, leaving 14 bases of the junction unmatched. Germline V gene data show CDR1 as KGHSH and CDR2 as LQKENI. The CDR3 spans 18 residues. CDR3: CASSPPRTGRFGSYEQYF. CDR3 DNA: TGTGCCAGCTCACCTCCCCGGACAGGCAGATTTGGCTCCTACGAGCAGTACTTC.

CDR3 nucleotide sequence: TGTGCCACCAGCAGAACCACAATAATACTAAACAGGGAAACACCTTACTACGAGCAGTACTTC. Translated: CATSRTTIILNRETPYYEQYF. The chain is built from TRBV15 and TRBJ2-7; the D gene is possibly TRBD1 (6 bases). The germline V gene has CDR1 LNHNV and CDR2 YYDKDF (reference sequence). This CDR3 has 21 amino acids. Trimming shortened V by 2 bases and J by 3 bases, and 32 bases separated the two germline ends.

The rearrangement uses TRBV29-1 and TRBJ2-2, with D perhaps matching TRBD2 (5 bases). Germline-derived CDR1 and CDR2 are SQVTM and ANQGSEA. CDR3 length equals 12 residues. The ends were cut back, 5 bases at V and 6 bases at J, with 10 bases in the middle. Here the CDR3 reads CSVRYGAGELFF. The CDR3 DNA sequence: TGCAGCGTTCGCTACGGGGCCGGGGAGCTGTTTTTT.

The CDR3 DNA follows: TGTGCCAGCAGCCTCCGAGGAGCCTCCGGGACAGGGGGAGCTTTCTTT. This sequence encodes CASSLRGASGTGGAFF. This chain uses TRBV7-3 with TRBJ1-1, with 11 bases aligning to TRBD1. The CDR3 is made up of 16 amino acids. Germline CDR1 and CDR2: SGHTA and FQGTGA. Germline trimming cut 5 bases from V and 10 bases from J; bases unmatched to any gene: 15.

Worth noting for this clone: In the same sample, other DNA sequences code for this CDR3. This sequence joins TRBV5-1 and TRBJ1-3, with D possibly being TRBD1 (6 bases). The V end lost 4 bases, the J end lost 4 bases, and 12 bases lay between the germline ends. This CDR3 is 14 amino acids long. CDR1 is SGHRS, CDR2 YFSETQ, per germline. CDR3 sequence (DNA): TGCGCCAGCAGCCCAGCAGGGGAGGGAAACACCATATATTTT. This sequence encodes CASSPAGEGNTIYF.

This clone turned up a few times. This rearrangement joins TRBV3-1 (or the pseudogene TRBV3-2) to TRBJ2-1; D is uncertain. Per germline, CDR1 LGHDT and CDR2 YNNKEL (reference sequence). The CDR3 spans 13 residues. Trimming left V 2 bases short and J 5 bases short, with 7 bases between. This CDR3 reads CASSQLSDNEQFF. DNA for the CDR3: TGTGCCAGCAGCCAACTTTCCGACAATGAGCAGTTCTTC.

V and J are TRBV6-6 and TRBJ2-1; TRBD2 matches at 9 bases. V lost 5 bases to trimming and J lost 7 bases; unmatched junction nucleotides: 15. The CDR3 covers 17 residues. The germline V gene encodes CDR1 MNHNY and CDR2 SVGAGI (reference sequence). The CDR3 DNA sequence: TGTGCCAGCAGTCCCCCCCCCGCTAGCGGGAAACTAAATGAGCAGTTCTTC. Residues: CASSPPPASGKLNEQFF.

The rearrangement joins TRBV19 to TRBJ2-7; D possibly corresponds to TRBD2 (6 bases). Trimming shortened V by 8 bases and J by 2 bases, and 10 bases separated the two germline ends. CDR1 is LNHDA, CDR2 SQIVND, per germline (reference sequence). This CDR3 is 12 amino acids long. In DNA, the CDR3 is TGTGCCAGTCACGGGACTCCCTACGAGCAGTACTTC. Protein sequence: CASHGTPYEQYF.

V is TRBV27 and J is TRBJ1-3, with D uncertain. The CDR3 consists of 14 residues. The germline CDR1 and CDR2 sequences are MNHEY and SMNVEV (reference sequence). V was pared by 9 bases and J by 0 bases, with 12 bases between. The CDR3 DNA is TGTGCCAGTGGGCTAAGTGCCTCTGGAAACACCATATATTTT. Protein: CASGLSASGNTIYF.

The chain uses TRBV10-1 and TRBJ2-2, with TRBD1 matching 7 bases. Germline trimming cut 7 bases from V and 6 bases from J; bases unmatched to any gene: 17. The germline V gene has CDR1 WNHNN and CDR2 SYGVQD (reference sequence). This CDR3 contains 17 residues. CDR3 sequence reads: CASMPGRGQVSAGELFF. DNA of the CDR3: TGCGCCAGCATGCCCGGCCGTGGACAGGTCTCCGCCGGGGAGCTGTTTTTT.

The chain employs TRBV5-6 and TRBJ2-1, with 10 bases aligning to TRBD2. V was pared by 0 bases and J by 16 bases, with 10 bases of the junction left unmatched. This CDR3 is built from 14 residues. In germline, CDR1 is SGHDT, CDR2 YYEEEE. The chain's CDR3 is CASSLELAGTAAFF. Written as DNA, the CDR3 is TGTGCCAGCAGCTTGGAACTAGCGGGGACGGCGGCCTTCTTC.

The V call is TRBV10-3, the J call TRBJ2-1; a possible D gene is TRBD2 (5 bases). Trimming shortened V by 10 bases and J by 7 bases, and 20 bases separated the two germline ends. This CDR3 has 14 residues. From germline, CDR1 is ENHRY and CDR2 SYGVKD. CDR3 in DNA: TGTGCCACCCCCCGTGGGGATAGCGTAAATGAGCAGTTCTTC. This translates into CATPRGDSVNEQFF.

The chain recombines TRBV11-3 with TRBJ2-1; 9 bases are shared with TRBD2. Germline assignment: CDR1 SGHNT and CDR2 YENEEA. The CDR3 contains 17 residues. V lost 0 bases to trimming and J lost 2 bases; unmatched junction nucleotides: 5. This CDR3 reads CASSLDGGRAPYNEQFF. The CDR3, as DNA: TGTGCCAGCAGCTTAGATGGCGGGAGGGCTCCCTACAATGAGCAGTTCTTC. The whole variable domain, remainder taken from reference TRBV11-3 and TRBJ2-1, is EAGVVQSPRYKIIEKKQPVAFWCNPISGHNTLYWYLQNLGQGPELLIRYENEEAVDDSQLPKDRFSAERLKGVDSTLKIQPAELGDSAVYLCASSLDGGRAPYNEQFFGPGTRLTVL.

V usage is TRBV5-1 and J usage is TRBJ2-5, with no clear D. Germline V gives CDR1 SGHRS, CDR2 YFSETQ. This CDR3 has 14 amino acids. Trimming left V 1 base short and J 3 bases short, with 10 bases between. The CDR3 DNA follows: TGCGCCAGCAGCTTGACCGGAGAGAAAGAGACCCAGTACTTC. Its protein is CASSLTGEKETQYF.

This clone was picked up a small number of times. The chain employs TRBV6-5 and TRBJ1-2; D not resolved. Trimming took 4 bases from V and 7 from J, leaving 22 bases between them. Germline-derived CDR1 and CDR2 are MNHEY and SVGAGI. The length of the CDR3 is 16 residues. CDR3 in amino acids: CASSSIEWATTRGYTF. CDR3 DNA: TGTGCCAGCAGTTCGATAGAGTGGGCGACTACACGTGGCTACACCTTC.

V and J are TRBV18 and TRBJ1-3; possible D gene TRBD1, 5 bases. In germline, CDR1 is KGHSH, CDR2 LQKENI. V was cut by 3 bases and J by 3 bases, with 12 bases left in between. The CDR3 runs 15 residues. CDR3 sequence: CASSPTDRYGNTIYF. The DNA of the CDR3 is TGTGCCAGCTCACCTACAGACAGATATGGAAACACCATATATTTT. The full variable domain, its missing parts supplied by reference TRBV18 and TRBJ1-3, is NAGVMQNPRHLVRRRGQEARLRCSPMKGHSHVYWYRQLPEEGLKFMVYLQKENIIDESGMPKERFSAEFPKEGPSILRIQQVVRGDSAAYFCASSPTDRYGNTIYFGEGSWLTVV.

V usage is TRBV24-1 and J usage is TRBJ1-2; D is uncertain. CDR3 size: 16 residues. V lost 2 bases to trimming and J lost 7 bases, with 19 bases between them. Per the germline V gene, CDR1 is KGHDR and CDR2 is SFDVKD. CDR3 protein: CATSDSNPRGGSGYTF. CDR3 DNA sequence: TGTGCCACCAGTGATTCGAACCCCCGGGGAGGAAGTGGCTACACCTTC.

The table lists this clone with a count of one. The CDR3 sequence is CASSQEGTNTGELFF. Here the CDR3 DNA reads TGCGCCAGCAGCCAAGAAGGGACAAACACCGGGGAGCTGTTTTTT. The chain is built from TRBV4-1 and TRBJ2-2; a possible D gene is TRBD1 (6 bases). V was cut by 0 bases and J by 2 bases, with 7 bases left in between. This CDR3 has 15 amino acids. CDR1 and CDR2 (germline): MGHRA, YSYEKL.

The chain uses TRBV7-2 and TRBJ1-2, with a possible D match to TRBD1 (5 bases). With 6 bases removed from V and 4 bases from J, the gap between germline ends came to 9 bases. The germline V gene has CDR1 SGHTA and CDR2 FQGNSA. CDR3 size: 12 residues. DNA of the CDR3: TGTGCCAGCAGTGGGACTCGCTATGGCTACACCTTC. It yields the protein CASSGTRYGYTF.

V is TRBV18 and J is TRBJ1-1; TRBD1 might be the D (6 bases). Germline CDR1 KGHSH, CDR2 LQKENI. This CDR3 is 13 amino acids long. Trimming removed 6 bases at V and 7 bases at J, with 15 bases between. CDR3 sequence (DNA): TGTGCCAGCTCTCGGACAGCCGATCTTGAAGCTTTCTTT. Its translation: CASSRTADLEAFF.